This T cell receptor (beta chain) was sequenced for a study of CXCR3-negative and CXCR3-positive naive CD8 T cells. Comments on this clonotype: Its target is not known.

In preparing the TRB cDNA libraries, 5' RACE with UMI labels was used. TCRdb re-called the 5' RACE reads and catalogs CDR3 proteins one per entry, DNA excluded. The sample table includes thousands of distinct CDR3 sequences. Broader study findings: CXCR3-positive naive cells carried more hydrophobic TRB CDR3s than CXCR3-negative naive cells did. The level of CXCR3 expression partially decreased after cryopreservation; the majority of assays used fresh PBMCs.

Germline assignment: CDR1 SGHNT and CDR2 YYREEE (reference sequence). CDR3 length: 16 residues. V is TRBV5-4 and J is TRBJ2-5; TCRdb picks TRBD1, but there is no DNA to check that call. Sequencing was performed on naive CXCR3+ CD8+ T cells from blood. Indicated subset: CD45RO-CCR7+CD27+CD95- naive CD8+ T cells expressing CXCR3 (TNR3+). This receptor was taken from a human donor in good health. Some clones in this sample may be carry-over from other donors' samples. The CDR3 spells CASSNPPGGARETQYF.